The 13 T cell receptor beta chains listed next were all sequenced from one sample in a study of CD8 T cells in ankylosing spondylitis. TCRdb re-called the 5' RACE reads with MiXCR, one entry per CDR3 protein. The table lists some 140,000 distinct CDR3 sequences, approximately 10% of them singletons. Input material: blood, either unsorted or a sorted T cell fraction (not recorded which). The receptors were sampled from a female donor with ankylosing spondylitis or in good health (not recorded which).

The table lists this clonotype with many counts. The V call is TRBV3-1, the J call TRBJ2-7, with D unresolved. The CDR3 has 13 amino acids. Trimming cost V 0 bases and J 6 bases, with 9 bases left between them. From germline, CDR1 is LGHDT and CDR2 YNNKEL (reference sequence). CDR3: CASSQDWGTEQYF. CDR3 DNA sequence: TGTGCCAGCAGCCAAGATTGGGGAACCGAGCAGTACTTC.

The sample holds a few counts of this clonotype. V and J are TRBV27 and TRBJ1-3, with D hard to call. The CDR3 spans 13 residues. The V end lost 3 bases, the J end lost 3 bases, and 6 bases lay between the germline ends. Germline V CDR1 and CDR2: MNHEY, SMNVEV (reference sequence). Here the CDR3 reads CASSFYGGNTIYF. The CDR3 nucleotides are TGTGCCAGCAGTTTTTACGGTGGAAACACCATATATTTT.

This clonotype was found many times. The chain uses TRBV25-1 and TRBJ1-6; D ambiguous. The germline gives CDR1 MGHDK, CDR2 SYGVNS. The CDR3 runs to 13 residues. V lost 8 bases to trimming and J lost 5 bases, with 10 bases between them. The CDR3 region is CASRQVDNSPLHF. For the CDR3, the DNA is TGTGCCAGCCGACAAGTTGATAATTCACCCCTCCACTTT.

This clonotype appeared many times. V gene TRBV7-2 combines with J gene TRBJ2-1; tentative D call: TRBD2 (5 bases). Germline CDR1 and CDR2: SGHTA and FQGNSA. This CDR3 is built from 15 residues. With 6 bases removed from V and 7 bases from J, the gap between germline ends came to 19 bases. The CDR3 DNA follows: TGTGCCAGCAGAATCGGGGTGCCACCCCGTAATGAGCAGTTCTTC. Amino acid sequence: CASRIGVPPRNEQFF.

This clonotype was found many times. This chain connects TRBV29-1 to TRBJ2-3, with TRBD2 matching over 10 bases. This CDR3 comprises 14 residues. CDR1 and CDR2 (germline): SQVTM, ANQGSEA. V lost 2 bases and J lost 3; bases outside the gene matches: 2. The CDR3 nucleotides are TGCAGCGTTGAACTAGCGGGGGTAACAGATACGCAGTATTTT. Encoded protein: CSVELAGVTDTQYF.

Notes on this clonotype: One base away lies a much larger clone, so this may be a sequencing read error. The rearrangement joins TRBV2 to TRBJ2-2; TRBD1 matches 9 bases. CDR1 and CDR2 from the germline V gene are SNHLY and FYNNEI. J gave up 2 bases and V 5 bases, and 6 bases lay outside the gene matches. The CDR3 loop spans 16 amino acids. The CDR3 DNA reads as TGTGCCAGCAGTCCCGGACAGGGGACAAACACCGGGGAGCTGTTTTTT. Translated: CASSPGQGTNTGELFF. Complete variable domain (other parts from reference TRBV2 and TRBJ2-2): EPEVTQTPSHQVTQMGQEVILRCVPISNHLYFYWYRQILGQKVEFLVSFYNNEISEKSEIFDDQFSVERPDGSNFTLKIRSTKLEDSAMYFCASSPGQGTNTGELFFGEGSRLTVL.

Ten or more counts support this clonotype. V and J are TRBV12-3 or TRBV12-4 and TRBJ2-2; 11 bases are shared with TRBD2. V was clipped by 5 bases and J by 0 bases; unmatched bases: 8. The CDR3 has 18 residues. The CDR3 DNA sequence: TGTGCCAGCAGTCCTCCGGGACTAGCGGACGCGAACACCGGGGAGCTGTTTTTT. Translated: CASSPPGLADANTGELFF.

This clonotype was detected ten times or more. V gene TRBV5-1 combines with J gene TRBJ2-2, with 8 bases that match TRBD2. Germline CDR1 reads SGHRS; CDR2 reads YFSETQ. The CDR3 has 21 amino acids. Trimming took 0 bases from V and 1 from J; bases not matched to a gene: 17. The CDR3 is CASSLEVTGYSGIENTGELFF. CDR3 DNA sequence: TGCGCCAGCAGCTTGGAGGTGACAGGCTATAGCGGGATCGAGAACACCGGGGAGCTGTTTTTT. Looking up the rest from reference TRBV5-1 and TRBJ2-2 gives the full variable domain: KAGVTQTPRYLIKTRGQQVTLSCSPISGHRSVSWYQQTPGQGLQFLFEYFSETQRNKGNFPGRFSGRQFSNSRSEMNVSTLELGDSALYLCASSLEVTGYSGIENTGELFFGEGSRLTVL.

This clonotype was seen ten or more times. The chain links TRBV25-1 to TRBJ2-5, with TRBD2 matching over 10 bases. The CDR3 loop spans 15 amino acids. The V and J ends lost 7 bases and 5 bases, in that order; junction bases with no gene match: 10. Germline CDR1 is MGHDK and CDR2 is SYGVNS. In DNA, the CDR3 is TGTGCCAGCACTCTAGCGGGAGTTCCCTACGAGACCCAGTACTTC. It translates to CASTLAGVPYETQYF. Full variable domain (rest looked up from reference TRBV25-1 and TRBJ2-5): EADIYQTPRYLVIGTGKKITLECSQTMGHDKMYWYQQDPGMELHLIHYSYGVNSTEKGDLSSESTVSRIRTEHFPLTLESARPSHTSQYLCASTLAGVPYETQYFGPGTRLLVL.

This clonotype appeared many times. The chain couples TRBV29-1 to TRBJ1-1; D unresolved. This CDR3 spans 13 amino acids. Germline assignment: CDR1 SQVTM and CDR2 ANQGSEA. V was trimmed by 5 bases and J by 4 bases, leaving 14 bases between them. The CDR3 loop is CSVHSGWGTEAFF. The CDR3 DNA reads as TGCAGCGTTCACTCGGGATGGGGCACTGAAGCTTTCTTT.

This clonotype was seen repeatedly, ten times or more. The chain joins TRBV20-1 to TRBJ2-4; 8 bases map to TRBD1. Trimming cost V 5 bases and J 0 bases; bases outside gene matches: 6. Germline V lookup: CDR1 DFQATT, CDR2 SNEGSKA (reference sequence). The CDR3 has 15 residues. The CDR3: CSACGQGEAKNIQYF. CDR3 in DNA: TGCAGTGCTTGCGGACAGGGAGAAGCCAAAAACATTCAGTACTTC.

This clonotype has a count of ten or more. CDR3 nucleotides: TGTGCCAGCAGTTCAGTTAACACCGGGGAGCTGTTTTTT. Encoded protein: CASSSVNTGELFF. The V gene is TRBV12-3 or TRBV12-4, the J gene TRBJ2-2; no clear D. The CDR3 covers 13 residues. V was pared by 4 bases and J by 2 bases, with 5 bases between.

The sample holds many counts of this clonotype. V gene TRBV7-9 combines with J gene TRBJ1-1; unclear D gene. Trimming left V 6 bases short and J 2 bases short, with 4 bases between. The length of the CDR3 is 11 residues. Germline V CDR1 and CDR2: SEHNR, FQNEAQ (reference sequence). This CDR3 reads CASRSNTEAFF. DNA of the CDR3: TGTGCCAGCAGATCTAACACTGAAGCTTTCTTT.